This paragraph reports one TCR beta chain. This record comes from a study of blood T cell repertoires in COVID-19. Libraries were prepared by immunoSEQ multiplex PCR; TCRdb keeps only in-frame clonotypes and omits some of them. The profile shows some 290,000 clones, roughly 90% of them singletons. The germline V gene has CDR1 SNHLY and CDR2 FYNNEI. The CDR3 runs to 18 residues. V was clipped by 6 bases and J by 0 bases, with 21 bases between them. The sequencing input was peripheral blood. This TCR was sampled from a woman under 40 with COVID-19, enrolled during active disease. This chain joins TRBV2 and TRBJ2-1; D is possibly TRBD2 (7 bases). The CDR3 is CASRGGAIAETSYNEQFF. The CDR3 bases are TGTGCCAGCAGAGGGGGGGCCATAGCGGAGACCTCCTACAATGAGCAGTTCTTC.